This is a list of T cell receptor beta chains from one sample in a study of blood T cell repertoires in COVID-19. Assay: immunoSEQ multiplex PCR; the TCRdb copy retains only in-frame clones and omits some. Of fewer than 250,000 clones listed, about nine tenths are singletons. Material for sequencing was peripheral blood. The receptor source for this set is a man aged 25 to 40 with COVID-19, enrolled during active disease. CDR3s include the opening cysteine and the closing phenylalanine or tryptophan. D genes are given only for firm matches. Only part of the rows carry a size: once, few, many, or a class if the clone is expanded.

v_gene: TRBV19
abundance: once
j_gene: TRBJ1-6
d_gene: -
CDR3aa: CASSGVVGYNSPLHF
CDR3nt: TGTGCCAGCTCGGGGGTGGTTGGCTATAATTCACCCCTCCACTTT

v_gene: TRBV6-2/TRBV6-3
abundance: -
j_gene: TRBJ2-3
d_gene: -
CDR3aa: CASSYSVGGADTQYF
CDR3nt: TGTGCCAGCAGTTACTCGGTCGGGGGTGCAGATACGCAGTATTTT

v_gene: TRBV5-1
abundance: -
j_gene: TRBJ2-2
d_gene: TRBD2
CDR3aa: CASSLGPLAGNTGELFF
CDR3nt: TGCGCCAGCAGCTTGGGACCACTAGCGGGGAACACCGGGGAGCTGTTTTTT

v_gene: TRBV7-2
abundance: -
j_gene: TRBJ1-2
d_gene: -
CDR3aa: CASSSIDRGGYGYTF
CDR3nt: TGTGCCAGCAGCTCGATCGACCGGGGGGGCTATGGCTACACCTTC

v_gene: TRBV7-3
abundance: -
j_gene: TRBJ2-1
d_gene: TRBD2
CDR3aa: CASSLAGGPLGSGEQFF
CDR3nt: TGTGCCAGCAGCTTAGCGGGGGGGCCTTTGGGATCGGGTGAGCAGTTCTTC

v_gene: TRBV5-1
abundance: -
j_gene: TRBJ2-7
d_gene: -
CDR3aa: CASSLDVGARQYF
CDR3nt: TGCGCCAGCAGCTTGGACGTAGGGGCGAGGCAGTACTTC

v_gene: TRBV19
abundance: -
j_gene: TRBJ1-6
d_gene: -
CDR3aa: CASQGLHSSYNSPLHF
CDR3nt: TGTGCCAGCCAGGGACTCCACAGCTCCTATAATTCACCCCTCCACTTT

v_gene: TRBV19
abundance: -
j_gene: TRBJ1-2
d_gene: TRBD1
CDR3aa: CASGTGGNYGYTF
CDR3nt: TGTGCCAGCGGGACAGGGGGGAACTATGGCTACACCTTC

v_gene: TRBV20-1
abundance: -
j_gene: TRBJ1-4
d_gene: TRBD1
CDR3aa: CSASVADRGQEEKLFF
CDR3nt: TGCAGTGCTAGTGTTGCGGACAGGGGGCAGGAGGAAAAACTGTTTTTT

v_gene: TRBV6-5
abundance: -
j_gene: TRBJ1-1
d_gene: -
CDR3aa: CASHWTEAFF
CDR3nt: TGTGCCAGCCACTGGACTGAAGCTTTCTTT

v_gene: TRBV11-2
abundance: -
j_gene: TRBJ1-1
d_gene: -
CDR3aa: CASHPPVMNTEAFF
CDR3nt: TGTGCCAGCCACCCACCAGTCATGAACACTGAAGCTTTCTTT

v_gene: TRBV11-2
abundance: -
j_gene: TRBJ1-1
d_gene: -
CDR3aa: CASSLAWSVNTEAFF
CDR3nt: TGTGCCAGCAGCTTAGCGTGGAGCGTGAACACTGAAGCTTTCTTT

v_gene: TRBV3-1/TRBV3-2
abundance: -
j_gene: TRBJ1-5
d_gene: -
CDR3aa: CASSQGRGSQPQHF
CDR3nt: TGTGCCAGCAGCCAAGGTAGAGGTAGCCAGCCCCAGCATTTT

v_gene: TRBV5-6
abundance: few
j_gene: TRBJ1-2
d_gene: -
CDR3aa: CASSLNVRGYTF
CDR3nt: TGTGCCAGCAGCTTGAATGTACGGGGCTACACCTTC

v_gene: TRBV24-1
abundance: -
j_gene: TRBJ2-1
d_gene: -
CDR3aa: CATSDSRGNEQFF
CDR3nt: TGTGCCACCAGTGATTCAAGGGGCAATGAGCAGTTCTTC

v_gene: TRBV6-4
abundance: once
j_gene: TRBJ2-3
d_gene: TRBD2
CDR3aa: CASSGLAGTSTDTQYF
CDR3nt: TGTGCCAGCAGTGGACTAGCGGGGACCAGCACAGATACGCAGTATTTT

v_gene: TRBV30
abundance: -
j_gene: TRBJ1-4
d_gene: -
CDR3aa: CAWSVWRGWNEKLFF
CDR3nt: TGTGCCTGGAGTGTATGGCGGGGATGGAATGAAAAACTGTTTTTT

v_gene: TRBV18
abundance: -
j_gene: TRBJ2-1
d_gene: TRBD2
CDR3aa: CASSPASGGAGSYNEQFF
CDR3nt: TGTGCCAGCTCACCGGCTAGCGGGGGGGCTGGCTCCTACAATGAGCAGTTCTTC

v_gene: TRBV6-5
abundance: -
j_gene: TRBJ2-4
d_gene: -
CDR3aa: CASSLGPQNIQYF
CDR3nt: TGTGCCAGCAGTCTGGGGCCTCAAAACATTCAGTACTTC

v_gene: TRBV30
abundance: once
j_gene: TRBJ2-6
d_gene: -
CDR3aa: CAWSDFQGPGANVLTF
CDR3nt: TGTGCCTGGAGTGATTTCCAGGGTCCCGGGGCCAACGTCCTGACTTTC

v_gene: TRBV18
abundance: -
j_gene: TRBJ2-1
d_gene: -
CDR3aa: CASSPKGDSYNEQFF
CDR3nt: TGTGCCAGCTCACCAAAAGGGGACTCCTACAATGAGCAGTTCTTC

v_gene: TRBV18
abundance: -
j_gene: TRBJ1-2
d_gene: TRBD1
CDR3aa: CASSPLNGQGKEVF
CDR3nt: TGTGCCAGCTCACCCCTCAATGGACAGGGTAAAGAAGTTTTC

v_gene: TRBV4-1
abundance: -
j_gene: TRBJ2-1
d_gene: TRBD1
CDR3aa: CASSPGSLDRRQDEQFF
CDR3nt: TGCGCCAGCAGCCCTGGCTCCTTGGACAGGCGCCAAGATGAGCAGTTCTTC

v_gene: TRBV5-1
abundance: -
j_gene: TRBJ1-2
d_gene: -
CDR3aa: CASSPRGSGTPNYGYTF
CDR3nt: TGCGCCAGCAGCCCCCGGGGGTCCGGTACCCCTAACTATGGCTACACCTTC

v_gene: TRBV11-2
abundance: -
j_gene: TRBJ1-2
d_gene: TRBD1
CDR3aa: CASSFDRVGGYTF
CDR3nt: TGTGCCAGCAGCTTCGACAGGGTAGGGGGCTACACCTTC

v_gene: TRBV18
abundance: -
j_gene: TRBJ1-4
d_gene: TRBD1
CDR3aa: CASSRQGIREKLFF
CDR3nt: TGTGCCAGCTCCCGACAGGGAATCCGTGAAAAACTGTTTTTT

v_gene: TRBV18
abundance: -
j_gene: TRBJ2-1
d_gene: -
CDR3aa: CASSPTLRDSYNEQFF
CDR3nt: TGTGCCAGCTCACCAACTCTCAGGGACTCCTACAATGAGCAGTTCTTC